This T cell receptor beta chain was profiled in a study of blood T cell repertoires in COVID-19. About the study: PBMCs, B-cell-depleted T cells, or T cells were the source of the cDNA or gDNA that made up the material.

The germline V gene has CDR1 KGHSH and CDR2 LQKENI. The V end lost 0 bases, the J end lost 0 bases, and 15 bases lay between the germline ends. This CDR3 is built from 18 residues. In the study's own analysis: Amplification from reference gene primers served as the basis for estimated nucleated cell counts. Clones were sequenced by immunoSEQ multiplex PCR, and TCRdb holds only the in-frame ones, with some missing. V and J calls and clone size are those listed in that table; D and trimming were worked out from the DNA. This sample carries under 200,000 clones, over 80% of them seen once, and the ten largest clones take more than 7%.

The sample was peripheral blood. This TCR was sampled from a woman at least 80 years old with active or convalescent COVID-19. The chain combines TRBV18 with TRBJ1-3; possibly TRBD1 for D (5 bases). The DNA of the CDR3 is TGTGCCAGCTCACCACCTCTATATGGGGCTAGCTCTGGAAACACCATATATTTT. Translating gives CASSPPLYGASSGNTIYF.